The TCR beta chain described here comes from a study of T cells in Graves' hyperthyroidism and ophthalmopathy. Study-level findings and limits: Researchers report that a 13 V-J model separated ophthalmopathy from stable hyperthyroidism. Blood shared most expanded thyroid clonotypes above 0.001.

This clonotype was detected only a few times. Antigen unknown. RNA transcripts provided the source from which TCR beta CDR3 regions were amplified. During a first-round RT-PCR of the TCR CDR3, the HTBI primer set was used. TCRdb re-analysed the multiplex PCR reads in MiXCR, keeping a single row per CDR3 protein. The sample shows 600,000 to 700,000 distinct CDR3 sequences, just under 45% of them seen only once. Trimming took 0 bases from V and 7 from J, leaving 12 bases between them. Germline V gene sequence: CDR1 DFQATT, CDR2 SNEGSKA (reference sequence). This CDR3 spans 14 amino acids. The specimen sequenced was peripheral blood or thyroid tissue (not recorded which). The source is an adult man with Graves' disease, either hyperthyroidism or ophthalmopathy (not recorded which). The chain joins TRBV20-1 to TRBJ1-4, with a tentative D call TRBD1 (5 bases). In DNA, the CDR3 is TGCAGTGCTAGAGATAGGGGCGTTAGTGAAAAACTGTTTTTT. Protein: CSARDRGVSEKLFF.